This T cell receptor beta chain stems from a study of blood T cell repertoires in COVID-19. Study information: Specimens from acute and convalescent COVID-19 originated in the United States, Italy and Spain. T cells, B-cell-depleted T cells, or PBMCs supplied cDNA or gDNA.

This CDR3 comprises 13 residues. In the authors' workflow: Estimation of nucleated cell counts was performed using reference gene primer amplification. Data came from immunoSEQ multiplex PCR; TCRdb stores just in-frame clones and leaves some out. V, J and clone size derive from that table, while D and trimming were established from the DNA sequence. The data contain 200,000 to 250,000 clones, about 86% of them seen just once; the ten biggest clones take up 6.2%. The chain has TRBV12-2 and TRBJ2-3; the table's D call, TRBD2, was not checked against the DNA. TRBV12-2 is a pseudogene. The sample comprised peripheral blood. The sequence came from a man in his sixties with acute or convalescent COVID-19. The CDR3 DNA sequence: TGTGCAAGTCGCTTATGTCGTACAGATACGCAGTATTTT. It translates to CASRLCRTDTQYF.